The present TCR beta chain was sequenced within a study of T cells in Graves' hyperthyroidism and ophthalmopathy. Background on the study: Peripheral blood was secured at the point of initial diagnosis, before any treatment.

The source material, RNA transcripts, was used to amplify TCR beta CDR3 regions. The HTBI set primed first-round TCR CDR3 RT-PCR. Each CDR3 protein is one row after TCRdb ran MiXCR on the multiplex PCR reads. The data contain approximately 300,000 distinct CDR3 sequences, 16% of them singletons. Stable hyperthyroidism: no ophthalmopathy progression over 18 months of follow-up. This clonotype occurred many times. The V gene lost 5 bases and the J gene lost 0 bases, with 8 bases spanning the gap. CDR1 and CDR2 (germline): DFQATT, SNEGSKA (reference sequence). The CDR3 runs to 13 residues. The chain joins TRBV20-1 to TRBJ2-1, with D uncertain. Sample: blood. This receptor was identified in a man aged 25-40 years with Graves' hyperthyroidism. This CDR3 reads CSALLSSYNEQFF. CDR3 sequence (DNA): TGCAGTGCTCTATTGAGCTCCTACAATGAGCAGTTCTTC.